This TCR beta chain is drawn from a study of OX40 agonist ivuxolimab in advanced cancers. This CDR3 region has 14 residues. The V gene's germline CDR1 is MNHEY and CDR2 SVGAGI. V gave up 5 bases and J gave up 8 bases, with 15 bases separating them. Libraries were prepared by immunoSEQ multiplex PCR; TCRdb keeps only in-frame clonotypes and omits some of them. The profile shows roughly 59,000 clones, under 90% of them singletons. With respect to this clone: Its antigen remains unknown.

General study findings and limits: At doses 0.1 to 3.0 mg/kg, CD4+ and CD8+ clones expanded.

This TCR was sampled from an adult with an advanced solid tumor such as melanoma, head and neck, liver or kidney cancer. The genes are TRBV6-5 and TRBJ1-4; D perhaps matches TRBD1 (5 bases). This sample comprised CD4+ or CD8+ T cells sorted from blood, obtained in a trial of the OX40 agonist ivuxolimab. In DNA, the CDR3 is TGTGCCAGCAGTCGACGACAGAATAGGGAAAAACTGTTTTTT. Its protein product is CASSRRQNREKLFF.